This T cell receptor beta chain was profiled in a study of cytomegalovirus exposure and HLA in healthy donors. The CDR3 is made up of 13 amino acids. Germline V lookup: CDR1 SGHDT, CDR2 YYEEEE. Trimming pared 4 bases from V and 2 bases from J, leaving 10 bases between. Study-wide results and limits: Rarity marked most TCR sequences, yet some public TCRs occurred in many donors.

From the roughly 120-subject validation cohort, which was separate from the approximately 670-subject first cohort, the donors were drawn. Assay: immunoSEQ multiplex PCR; the TCRdb copy retains only in-frame clones and omits some. The repertoire holds 50,000 to 65,000 clones, with about 95% as singletons. Regarding this clone: Its cognate antigen is unknown.

This receptor was identified in a woman aged 18-30 years in good health and CMV-seropositive. Material: PBMCs. The chain carries TRBV5-6 and TRBJ2-7, with D unclear. The CDR3 DNA sequence: TGTGCCAGCAGCACCCTTCGGGCCTACGAGCAGTACTTC. It is translated as CASSTLRAYEQYF.